The rows below give T cell receptor beta chains drawn from one sample of a study of cytomegalovirus exposure and HLA in healthy donors. Here immunoSEQ multiplex PCR was the method, and the copy in TCRdb shows in-frame clones only, minus some. The sample has about 120,000 clones, roughly four fifths seen once. The sequenced sample consisted of PBMCs. The receptors stem from a man in his forties or fifties in good health and CMV-seronegative. CDR3s include the opening cysteine and the closing phenylalanine or tryptophan. Each record gives: J gene, V gene, CDR3 protein.

>TRBJ1-3|TRBV6-5
CASSLRQGRGNTIYF
>TRBJ2-1|TRBV7-8
CASSSTGKSYNEQFF
>TRBJ1-1|TRBV15
CATTPGQGGPMNTEAFF
>TRBJ1-5|TRBV5-6
CASSLFRGNQPQHF
>TRBJ2-2|TRBV4-2
CASSLSGANTGELFF
>TRBJ1-5|TRBV30
CAWSAFRGTGNQPQHF
>TRBJ2-1|TRBV18
CASSPGAGGYEQFF
>TRBJ2-6|TRBV30
CAWSSTNVLTF
>TRBJ1-4|TRBV6-1
CASSEGTGGEKLFF
>TRBJ2-5|TRBV7-8
CASSLTTSGGQETQYF
>TRBJ2-2|TRBV9
CASSSRTGYNTGELFF
>TRBJ2-1|TRBV5-1
CASRPGSSEQFF
>TRBJ2-5|TRBV19
CASATSWQETQYF
>TRBJ2-7|TRBV28
CASSSAYEQYF
>TRBJ2-1|TRBV29-1
CSSGGNEQFF
>TRBJ2-5|TRBV30
CAWSVRVRETQYF
>TRBJ2-6|TRBV21-1
CASSRGTGSSGANVLTF
>TRBJ2-1|TRBV28
CASRLKTSGSGNEQFF
>TRBJ2-6|TRBV5-1
CASSLGTGGAGANVLTF
>TRBJ1-1|TRBV25-1
CASSEFGGTAFF
>TRBJ1-1|TRBV2
CASRRGENTEAFF
>TRBJ2-2|TRBV7-7
CASSERGTVNTGELFF
>TRBJ1-1|TRBV2
CASQPAWMNTEAFF
>TRBJ1-1|TRBV7-2
CASSLGRGLGEAFF
>TRBJ1-5|TRBV28
CASIQVGGGQPQHF
>TRBJ1-2|TRBV4-3
CASSQVSTGARGYTF
>TRBJ2-2|TRBV6-4
CATLLSGIGELFF
>TRBJ1-2|TRBV15
CATSREFSEGYTF
>TRBJ2-1|TRBV2
CASSRQGSNEQFF